Following are 14 T cell receptor beta chains from one sample sequenced in a study of shared clonotypes between healthy human individuals (dated by TCRdb to about 2020). CD8 naive samples were obtained by positive selection for CCR7 among CD45RO-negative cells, yielding a CD45RA+CCR7+ population from which TemRA cells were excluded. Library method: the immunoSEQ multiplex PCR assay. TCRdb's version of the immuneACCESS table is confined to in-frame rearrangements and falls short of the full clone set. An unresolved V gene accounts for under half of the shortfall where checked; the remainder is of unknown origin. The sample records millions of clones, under 95% of which are singletons. The biggest ten clones account for under 2% of the sample. What was sequenced was naive CD8+ T cells from PBMCs. The cell subset or site label for this specimen denotes: CD45RA+CCR7+. The source is a man younger than 35 in good health. Some clones in this sample may be carry-over from other donors' samples.

V gene TRBV28 combines with J gene TRBJ2-5; 7 nucleotides line up with TRBD2. The CDR3 is 16 residues long. CDR1 MDHEN and CDR2 SYDVKM come from the germline V gene. J lost 5 bases, V lost 1 base, and 10 bases had no gene match. The CDR3 spells CASSLLGWRERETQYF. In nucleotides, the CDR3 is TGTGCCAGCAGTTTATTAGGTTGGCGGGAGAGGGAGACCCAGTACTTC.

The chain carries TRBV9 and TRBJ2-7; a possible D gene is TRBD2 (5 bases). CDR1 is SGDLS and CDR2 is YYNGEE in the germline V gene. V was clipped by 0 bases and J by 0 bases, with 7 bases between them. This CDR3 contains 14 residues. The DNA for the CDR3 is TGTGCCAGCAGCGTAGGGGAGACCTCCTACGAGCAGTACTTC. The encoded protein is CASSVGETSYEQYF.

The chain employs TRBV14 and TRBJ1-1; D remains unclear. This CDR3 has 14 amino acids. Per germline, CDR1 SGHDN and CDR2 FVKESK. V lost 2 bases and J lost 1, with 8 bases in between. CDR3 residues: CASSQWEKNTEAFF. The CDR3 nucleotides read TGTGCCAGCAGCCAATGGGAGAAGAACACTGAAGCTTTCTTT.

The chain carries TRBV29-1 and TRBJ2-3, with 7 nucleotides matching TRBD1. CDR1 SQVTM and CDR2 ANQGSEA come from the germline V gene. V was pared by 7 bases and J by 2 bases, with 6 bases of the junction left unmatched. This CDR3 is built from 13 residues. The CDR3 region has the DNA TGCAGCGGGTTGACAGGGCCCACAGATACGCAGTATTTT. Encoded protein: CSGLTGPTDTQYF.

The chain joins TRBV7-8 to TRBJ2-1, with 10 bases fitting TRBD2. Unmatched junction bases numbered 22, after V lost 7 bases and J lost 4 bases. From germline, CDR1 is SGHVS and CDR2 FQNEAQ. The CDR3 extends over 20 amino acids. The CDR3 DNA reads TGTGCCAGCAACCCTTCCCCGGGGACTAGCGCCACAAGACCGTACAATGAGCAGTTCTTC. The encoded protein is CASNPSPGTSATRPYNEQFF.

The chain has TRBV6-1 and TRBJ1-2, with D hard to call. The CDR3 runs to 16 residues. V was cut by 2 bases and J by 4 bases, with 17 bases left in between. Germline-derived CDR1 and CDR2 are MNHNS and SASEGT. CDR3 protein: CASSEYIGDGSYGYTF. DNA of the CDR3: TGTGCCAGCAGTGAATATATCGGAGACGGATCCTATGGCTACACCTTC.

This chain links TRBV6-5 with TRBJ1-2; 7 bases fit TRBD1. Germline V lookup: CDR1 MNHEY, CDR2 SVGAGI. V shed 2 bases, J shed 3 bases, and the junction held 6 bases outside the gene matches. CDR3 length: 15 amino acids. The CDR3 DNA sequence: TGTGCCAGCAGTTACGGACAGGAGATTGACTATGGCTACACCTTC. Translation: CASSYGQEIDYGYTF.

This chain connects TRBV2 to TRBJ1-1; 8 bases are shared with TRBD1. With 9 bases clipped from V and 5 bases from J, the junction kept 8 bases outside the gene matches. The V gene's germline CDR1 is SNHLY and CDR2 FYNNEI. The length of the CDR3 is 13 residues. The CDR3 here is CARNRGDVTEAFF. The DNA for the CDR3 is TGTGCCAGAAACAGGGGGGATGTGACTGAAGCTTTCTTT.

Points on this clone: A much larger clone lies one base from this, so it may be a read error. The sample carries other DNA sequences with the same CDR3. The chain couples TRBV27 to TRBJ2-7, with D unclear. Looked up from germline, CDR1 is MNHEY and CDR2 is SMNVEV (reference sequence). Trimming removed 3 bases at V and 2 bases at J, with 8 bases between. The CDR3 spans 13 residues. CDR3 DNA: TGTGCCAGCAGTTTTGCCAGGACCTACGAGCAGTACTTC. This translates into CASSFARTYEQYF.

The chain carries TRBV29-1 and TRBJ2-5; D is undetermined. From germline, CDR1 is SQVTM and CDR2 ANQGSEA. V was cut by 2 bases and J by 4 bases, with 11 bases left in between. The CDR3 has 13 amino acids. Here the CDR3 reads CSVEIGLPETQYF. The CDR3 nucleotides read TGCAGCGTTGAAATAGGGCTCCCAGAGACCCAGTACTTC.

Remarks on this clone: This same CDR3 is encoded by further DNA sequences in the sample. This chain uses TRBV9 with TRBJ2-7; 8 nucleotides align to TRBD1. CDR3 length: 14 amino acids. Germline V gives CDR1 SGDLS, CDR2 YYNGEE. V gave up 0 bases and J gave up 3 bases; unmatched junction bases: 2. The CDR3 spells CASSVGQGIYEQYF. The CDR3 DNA is TGTGCCAGCAGCGTAGGACAGGGGATCTACGAGCAGTACTTC. Full variable domain (missing parts from reference TRBV9 and TRBJ2-7): DSGVTQTPKHLITATGQRVTLRCSPRSGDLSVYWYQQSLDQGLQFLIQYYNGEERAKGNILERFSAQQFPDLHSELNLSSLELGDSALYFCASSVGQGIYEQYFGPGTRLTVT.

The V gene is TRBV9, the J gene TRBJ2-6, with TRBD1 identical over 10 bases. Trimming removed 4 bases from V and 0 bases from J; junction bases left unmatched: 7. CDR3 length equals 18 residues. CDR1 is SGDLS, CDR2 YYNGEE, per germline. In nucleotides, the CDR3 is TGTGCCAGCAGCCCAGGGACAGGGGTTAGCTCTGGGGCCAACGTCCTGACTTTC. Encoded protein: CASSPGTGVSSGANVLTF.

V is TRBV28 and J is TRBJ2-3; 10 bases fit TRBD1. The CDR3 length is 19 residues. From germline, CDR1 is MDHEN and CDR2 SYDVKM. V was clipped by 3 bases and J by 2 bases; unmatched bases: 14. The DNA of the CDR3 is TGTGCCAGCAGTTTTCCAACCGGGACAGGGGCTATAGTCACAGATACGCAGTATTTT. As protein: CASSFPTGTGAIVTDTQYF.

The rearrangement joins TRBV7-2 to TRBJ2-1; TRBD2 matches at 7 bases. V dropped 3 bases and J dropped 4; count of bases not matched to a gene: 9. The CDR3 is 16 residues long. Germline assignment: CDR1 SGHTA and CDR2 FQGNSA. CDR3 coding DNA: TGTGCCAGCAGCTTCACCGCGGCTAGCGGATACAATGAGCAGTTCTTC. This sequence encodes CASSFTAASGYNEQFF.